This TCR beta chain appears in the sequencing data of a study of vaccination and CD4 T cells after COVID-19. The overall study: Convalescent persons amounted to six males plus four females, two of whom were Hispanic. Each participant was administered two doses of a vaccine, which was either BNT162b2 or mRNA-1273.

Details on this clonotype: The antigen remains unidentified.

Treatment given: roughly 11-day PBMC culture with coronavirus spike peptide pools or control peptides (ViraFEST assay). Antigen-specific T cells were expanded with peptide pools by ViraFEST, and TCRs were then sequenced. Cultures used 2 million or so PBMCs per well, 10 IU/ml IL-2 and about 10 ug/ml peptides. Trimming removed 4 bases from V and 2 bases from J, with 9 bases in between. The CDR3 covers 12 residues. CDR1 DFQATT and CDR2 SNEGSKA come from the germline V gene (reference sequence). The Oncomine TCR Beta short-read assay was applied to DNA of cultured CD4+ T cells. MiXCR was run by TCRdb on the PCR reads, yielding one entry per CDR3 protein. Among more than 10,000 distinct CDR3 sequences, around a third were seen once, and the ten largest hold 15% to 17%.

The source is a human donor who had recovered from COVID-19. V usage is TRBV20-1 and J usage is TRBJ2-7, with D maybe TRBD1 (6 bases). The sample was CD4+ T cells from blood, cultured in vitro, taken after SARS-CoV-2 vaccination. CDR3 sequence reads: CSAKTGPYEQYF. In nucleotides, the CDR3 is TGCAGTGCTAAGACAGGACCCTACGAGCAGTACTTC.